The rows below give T cell receptor beta chains drawn from one sample of a study of OX40 agonist ivuxolimab in advanced cancers. The protocol was immunoSEQ multiplex PCR, while the TCRdb copy is restricted to in-frame clones and leaves out a portion. The table lists about 50,000 clones, about 80% of them singletons. Sequenced here: CD4+ or CD8+ T cells sorted from blood, sampled in a trial of the OX40 agonist ivuxolimab. The receptors here all came from an adult with an advanced solid tumor such as melanoma, head and neck, liver or kidney cancer. Both conserved end residues are part of each CDR3. The order of the fields is V gene, J gene, clone size, CDR3 protein. Only some rows state a clone size, as once, few, many or a class for expanded clones.

V: TRBV9
J: TRBJ2-1
size: few
CDR3: CASRGTGHNEQFF

V: TRBV10-3
J: TRBJ1-1
size: -
CDR3: CAISEVGNTEAFF

V: TRBV9
J: TRBJ2-7
size: -
CDR3: CASSRDRGDEQYF

V: TRBV19
J: TRBJ2-2
size: -
CDR3: CASRPGGRISGELFF

V: TRBV5-1
J: TRBJ2-1
size: few
CDR3: CASSREGIAGGLVEQFF

V: TRBV5-4
J: TRBJ1-4
size: once
CDR3: CASSGGTGGFEKLFF

V: TRBV5-1
J: TRBJ2-5
size: -
CDR3: CASSPGLAGVQETQYF

V: TRBV2
J: TRBJ1-1
size: -
CDR3: CASSEVGRPQKGTEAFF

V: TRBV6-5
J: TRBJ1-1
size: once
CDR3: CASSYSRQGGGTEAFF

V: TRBV2
J: TRBJ2-2
size: few
CDR3: CASSELTGELFF

V: TRBV7-9
J: TRBJ2-7
size: -
CDR3: CASSPGLAGGPDYEQYF

V: TRBV5-8
J: TRBJ2-2
size: -
CDR3: CASSQASGGAWAGELFF

V: TRBV18
J: TRBJ2-7
size: -
CDR3: CASSLLGGDSTYEQYF

V: TRBV2
J: TRBJ2-1
size: -
CDR3: CASSERLAGPMEQFF

V: TRBV7-9
J: TRBJ2-1
size: -
CDR3: CASSFKALAGGPSYNEQFF

V: TRBV28
J: TRBJ1-5
size: -
CDR3: CASGPNPGSYNQPQHF

V: TRBV5-1
J: TRBJ2-2
size: once
CDR3: CASSLIEGGELFF

V: TRBV10-3
J: TRBJ1-6
size: -
CDR3: CAISEYEGSNSPLHF

V: TRBV9
J: TRBJ2-2
size: once
CDR3: CASSGGTGFTGELFF

V: TRBV19
J: TRBJ1-2
size: -
CDR3: CASSISGGSDYGYTF

V: TRBV6-5
J: TRBJ1-6
size: -
CDR3: CASSAGASNNSPLHF

V: TRBV7-9
J: TRBJ1-2
size: -
CDR3: CASSLLGASYGYTF

V: TRBV6-1
J: TRBJ1-2
size: -
CDR3: CASSLEEGQAWGYTF

V: TRBV2
J: TRBJ2-5
size: -
CDR3: CASSGANSGAYQETQYF

V: TRBV2
J: TRBJ2-7
size: -
CDR3: CASNTGGYEQYF

V: TRBV7-6
J: TRBJ2-1
size: -
CDR3: CASSLGSRGSRDEQFF

V: TRBV5-1
J: TRBJ2-1
size: -
CDR3: CASSLRVGNEQFF

V: TRBV11-1
J: TRBJ2-3
size: -
CDR3: CASSLGPRADTQYF

V: TRBV9
J: TRBJ2-1
size: -
CDR3: CASSLTAGGDNEQFF

V: TRBV5-6
J: TRBJ2-3
size: -
CDR3: CASSLDQSTDTQYF

V: TRBV6-5
J: TRBJ2-5
size: -
CDR3: CASSLSGKQETQYF

V: TRBV18
J: TRBJ2-2
size: -
CDR3: CASSPKGGTGELFF

V: TRBV7-3
J: TRBJ2-3
size: -
CDR3: CASSPPPGLAGSTDTQYF

V: TRBV5-8
J: TRBJ2-2
size: -
CDR3: CASGWGRYTGELFF

V: TRBV12-5
J: TRBJ1-5
size: -
CDR3: CASGSRHQPQHF

V: TRBV4-2
J: TRBJ2-7
size: -
CDR3: CASSQDRVSDEQYF

V: TRBV11-3
J: TRBJ2-2
size: -
CDR3: CASSLAQGTAGELFF

V: TRBV9
J: TRBJ2-1
size: -
CDR3: CASSASMGDEQFF

V: TRBV19
J: TRBJ1-2
size: -
CDR3: CASSPRDNYGYTF

V: TRBV6-5
J: TRBJ1-3
size: -
CDR3: CASRGFSGNTIYF

V: TRBV4-2
J: TRBJ1-1
size: -
CDR3: CASSPELNTEAFF

V: TRBV27
J: TRBJ2-2
size: once
CDR3: CASSPRRTSGPKSNTGELFF

V: TRBV6-1
J: TRBJ2-3
size: -
CDR3: CASSEAPGGVQGTQYF

V: TRBV6-1
J: TRBJ2-7
size: medium-sized
CDR3: CASTIRDRGDYEQYF

V: TRBV6-5
J: TRBJ2-7
size: -
CDR3: CASSYSGGLPANEQYF

V: TRBV18
J: TRBJ2-3
size: once
CDR3: CASSRQGSTDTQYF

V: TRBV5-4
J: TRBJ2-3
size: -
CDR3: CASSGAGDSTDTQYF

V: TRBV5-1
J: TRBJ1-3
size: -
CDR3: CASRQDGASGNTIYF

V: TRBV6-5
J: TRBJ2-5
size: once
CDR3: CASSELEGQYF

V: TRBV5-6
J: TRBJ2-7
size: -
CDR3: CASSILAGTYEQYF

V: TRBV6-1
J: TRBJ2-2
size: -
CDR3: CASSPANTGELFF

V: TRBV9
J: TRBJ2-7
size: once
CDR3: CASSPRGTSPEQYF

V: TRBV7-3
J: TRBJ1-2
size: -
CDR3: CASSADSGTPYGYTF

V: TRBV11-1
J: TRBJ1-1
size: -
CDR3: CASSSLAGGFNAEAFF

V: TRBV6-6
J: TRBJ2-2
size: once
CDR3: CASSWSGGVTGELFF

V: TRBV11-3
J: TRBJ1-6
size: -
CDR3: CASSLAGQLSNSPLHF

V: TRBV5-4
J: TRBJ2-5
size: few
CDR3: CASSLGQDVGTQYF

V: TRBV15
J: TRBJ2-3
size: once
CDR3: CATRRTSGGALGDTQYF

V: TRBV6-5
J: TRBJ1-2
size: -
CDR3: CASSPDSFYGYTF

V: TRBV6-6
J: TRBJ2-5
size: once
CDR3: CASSRTSGGFETQYF